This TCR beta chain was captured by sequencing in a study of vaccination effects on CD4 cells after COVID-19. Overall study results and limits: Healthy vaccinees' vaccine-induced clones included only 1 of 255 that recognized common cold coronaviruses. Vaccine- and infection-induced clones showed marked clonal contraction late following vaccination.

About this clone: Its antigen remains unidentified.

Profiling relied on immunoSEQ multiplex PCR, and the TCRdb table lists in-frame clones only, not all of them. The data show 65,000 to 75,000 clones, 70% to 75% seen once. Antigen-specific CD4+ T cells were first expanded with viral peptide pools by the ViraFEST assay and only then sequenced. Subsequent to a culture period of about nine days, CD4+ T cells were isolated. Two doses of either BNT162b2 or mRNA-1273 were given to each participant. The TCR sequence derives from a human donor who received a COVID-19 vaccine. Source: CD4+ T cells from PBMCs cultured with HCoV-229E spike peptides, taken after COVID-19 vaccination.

The CDR3 loop is CASSRGQVAKNIQYF. The CDR3 nucleotides are TGTGCCAGCTCACGCGGACAGGTAGCCAAAAACATTCAGTACTTC. This chain uses TRBV18 with TRBJ2-4, with TRBD1 matching 7 bases. CDR1 is KGHSH and CDR2 is LQKENI in the germline V gene. The CDR3 spans 15 residues. Losses at the gene ends were 4 bases for V and 0 bases for J; bases not matched to a gene: 3.